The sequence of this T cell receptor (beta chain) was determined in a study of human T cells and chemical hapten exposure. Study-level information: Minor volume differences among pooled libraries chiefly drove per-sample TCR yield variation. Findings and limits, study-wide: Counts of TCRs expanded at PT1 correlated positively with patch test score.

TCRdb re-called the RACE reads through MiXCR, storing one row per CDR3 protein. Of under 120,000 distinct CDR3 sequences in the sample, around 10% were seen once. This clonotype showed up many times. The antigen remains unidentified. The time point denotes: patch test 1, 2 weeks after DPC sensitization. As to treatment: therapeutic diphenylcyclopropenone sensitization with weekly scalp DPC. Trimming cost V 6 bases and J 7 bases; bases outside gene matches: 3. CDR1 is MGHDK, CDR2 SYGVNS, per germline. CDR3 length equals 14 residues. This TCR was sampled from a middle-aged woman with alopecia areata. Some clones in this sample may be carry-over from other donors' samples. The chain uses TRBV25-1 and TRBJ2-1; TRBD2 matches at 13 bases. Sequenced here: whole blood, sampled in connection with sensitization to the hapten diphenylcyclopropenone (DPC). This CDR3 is CASRTSGGINEQFF. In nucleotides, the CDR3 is TGTGCCAGCAGGACTAGCGGGGGGATTAATGAGCAGTTCTTC. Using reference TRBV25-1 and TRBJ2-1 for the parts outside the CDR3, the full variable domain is EADIYQTPRYLVIGTGKKITLECSQTMGHDKMYWYQQDPGMELHLIHYSYGVNSTEKGDLSSESTVSRIRTEHFPLTLESARPSHTSQYLCASRTSGGINEQFFGPGTRLTVL.